This TCR beta chain was identified during a study of cytomegalovirus exposure and HLA in healthy donors. This PCR relied on a set of 60 Vbeta primers and 13 Jbeta primers. Using immunoSEQ multiplex PCR, the repertoire was profiled, and TCRdb retains in-frame clones only, with some absent. The sample contains almost 200,000 clones, around 85% of which appear only once. The junction had 6 bases not matched to a gene; V was cut back by 4 bases and J by 6 bases. Germline values: CDR1 SGHTA, CDR2 FQGNSA. The CDR3 covers 15 residues. The chain has TRBV7-2 and TRBJ1-2; 12 bases match TRBD1. The sample comprised PBMCs. The clonotype was recovered from a woman between 45 and 60 years old in good health and CMV-seronegative. The CDR3 loop reads CASSSTGTGGDGYTF. For the CDR3, the DNA is TGTGCCAGCAGCTCGACCGGGACAGGGGGCGATGGCTACACCTTC.